This T cell receptor (beta chain) is from a study of cytomegalovirus exposure and HLA in healthy donors. Only in-frame clones appear in the TCRdb table, and some are missing; sequencing was by immunoSEQ multiplex PCR. The repertoire consists of about 250,000 clones, with 87% occurring once and the leading ten covering about 11%. The CDR3 is 14 amino acids. Per the germline V gene, CDR1 is MNHEY and CDR2 is SVGAGI. V was pared by 4 bases and J by 2 bases, with 1 base of the junction left unmatched. V is TRBV6-5 and J is TRBJ2-7; TRBD1 matches 11 bases. This clonotype was obtained from a man younger than 35 in good health and CMV-seropositive. The specimen sequenced was PBMCs. CDR3: CASSLDRGPYEQYF. The CDR3 region has the DNA TGTGCCAGCAGTTTGGACAGGGGGCCCTACGAGCAGTACTTC.